Listed below are T cell receptor beta chains from one sample, sequenced in a study of cytomegalovirus exposure and HLA in healthy donors. The method was immunoSEQ multiplex PCR; TCRdb's version includes in-frame clones alone and lacks a portion of them. The data contain some 210,000 clones, 85% to 90% of them singletons. The source material was PBMCs. The receptors stem from a man aged 30 to 39 in good health and CMV-seronegative. Each CDR3 is given with its conserved first and last residue. Fields, in order: clone size, J gene, D gene, V gene, CDR3 length, CDR3 DNA, CDR3 protein. D genes are given only for firm matches. The size field is filled for only some rows; it gives once, few, many or a size class.

- TRBJ2-7 - TRBV11-2 17 TGTGCCAGCAGCTTAGATCCGGCAGGCCCGCTCTCCTACGAGCAGTACTTC CASSLDPAGPLSYEQYF
few TRBJ1-1 - TRBV27 15 TGTGCCAGCAGTTTTTACGGGGGGCGCGTCACTGAAGCTTTCTTT CASSFYGGRVTEAFF
- TRBJ2-2 - TRBV2 10 TGTGCCAGCCGCGGAGGGGAGCTGTTTTTT CASRGGELFF
- TRBJ1-4 - TRBV6-5 13 TGTGCCAGCAGTTACGAGCTTAATGAAAAACTGTTTTTT CASSYELNEKLFF
once TRBJ1-2 - TRBV6-1 10 TGTGCCAGCAGTGAAGCTAAATTCACCTTC CASSEAKFTF
- TRBJ1-2 - TRBV6-5 13 TGTGCCAGCAGGTCAGGGTTTGACTATGGCTACACCTTC CASRSGFDYGYTF
- TRBJ1-5 TRBD1 TRBV7-8 19 TGTGCCAGCAGCTTAGATGAGGGGGCGCGAATTGGAGGTCATCAGCCCCAGCATTTT CASSLDEGARIGGHQPQHF
- TRBJ2-7 TRBD2 TRBV13 15 TGTGCCAGCAGCCCCATAGCGGGGGAGCCCGTCGGGCAGTACTTC CASSPIAGEPVGQYF
- TRBJ2-7 TRBD1 TRBV10-3 12 TGTGCCATCGGGACAGAGCCCTACGAGCAGTACTTC CAIGTEPYEQYF
- TRBJ1-2 - TRBV19 10 TGTGCCACCTCCGGTCTCCGCTACACCTTC CATSGLRYTF
- TRBJ2-3 TRBD2 TRBV6-1 14 TGTGCCAGCAAGGAGTCTAGCGGGAGGGATACGCAGTATTTT CASKESSGRDTQYF
- TRBJ2-2 TRBD1 TRBV7-2 16 TGTGCCAAAACACAGCGAGGACAGGGTAACACCGGGGAGCTGTTTTTT CAKTQRGQGNTGELFF
- TRBJ2-3 - TRBV28 13 TGTGCCAGCAGTTTACCCGGGGCAGATACGCAGTATTTT CASSLPGADTQYF
- TRBJ1-6 - TRBV7-9 14 TGTTCCAGCAGCTTAGATGGGGGCTCTTCACCCCTCCACTTT CSSSLDGGSSPLHF
- TRBJ2-2 - TRBV10-1 14 TGCGCCAGCACCCCTGACAGGAACACCGGGGAGCTGTTTTTT CASTPDRNTGELFF
- TRBJ2-7 - TRBV19 13 TGTGCCAGTTCCGGGATCGGCTCCTACGAGCAGTACTTC CASSGIGSYEQYF
- TRBJ1-2 - TRBV18 15 TGTGCCAGCACTCTCCCCAGCAGGGTTGGCTATGGCTACACCTTC CASTLPSRVGYGYTF
- TRBJ2-1 - TRBV9 15 TGTGCCAGCAGCGAAAGACTAGTTGGAGCAGGTGAGCAGTTCTTC CASSERLVGAGEQFF
once TRBJ2-7 - TRBV6-5 14 TGTGCCAGCAGTTACTCGGGCAGACGCTACGAGCAGTACTTC CASSYSGRRYEQYF